This TCR beta chain was documented in a study of early T cells in non-severe SARS-CoV-2 infection. The table lists this clonotype with a count of one. TCRdb independently ran MiXCR on the 5' RACE reads; one entry per CDR3 protein. The sample yields tens of thousands of distinct CDR3 sequences, more than 10% seen once. This receptor was identified in an adult who was a healthcare worker with PCR-confirmed SARS-CoV-2 infection or an uninfected control (not recorded which). Material for sequencing was whole blood.

The CDR3 protein is CSALYLEGTGELFF. For the CDR3, the DNA is TGCAGTGCTCTCTACCTGGAGGGGACCGGGGAGCTGTTTTTT. The chain recombines TRBV20-1 with TRBJ2-2; D is possibly TRBD2 (6 bases). The CDR3 extends over 14 amino acids. Germline lookup yields CDR1 DFQATT and CDR2 SNEGSKA (reference sequence). The ends were cut back, 5 bases at V and 5 bases at J, with 15 bases in the middle.